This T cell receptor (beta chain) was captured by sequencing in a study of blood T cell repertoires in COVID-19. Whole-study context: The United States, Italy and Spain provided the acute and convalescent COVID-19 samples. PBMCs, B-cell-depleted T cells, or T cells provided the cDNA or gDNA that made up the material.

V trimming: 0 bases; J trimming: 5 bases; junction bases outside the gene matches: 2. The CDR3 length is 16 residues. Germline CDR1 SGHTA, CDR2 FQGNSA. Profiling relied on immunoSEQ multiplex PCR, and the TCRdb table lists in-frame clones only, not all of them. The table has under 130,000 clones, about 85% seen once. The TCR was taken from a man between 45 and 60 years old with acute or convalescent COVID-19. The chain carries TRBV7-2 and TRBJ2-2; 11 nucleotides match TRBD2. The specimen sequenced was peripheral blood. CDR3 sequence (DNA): TGTGCCAGCAGCTTAGCCTCTAGCGGGGGGACCGGGGAGCTGTTTTTT. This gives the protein CASSLASSGGTGELFF.